The 3 T cell receptor beta chains presented below share a single source sample, sequenced in a study of PD-1 blockade in classical Hodgkin lymphoma. Method: immunoSEQ multiplex PCR; TCRdb's copy keeps in-frame clones and lacks some. The table has tens of thousands of clones, about 93% seen once. The patients all showed relapse after autologous stem cell transplantation, while their brentuximab vedotin exposure varied. Here the sequenced sample was peripheral blood mononuclear cells (PBMCs), taken at baseline. The receptors originated from a human donor with classical Hodgkin lymphoma.

The chain uses TRBV4-2 and TRBJ2-5; TRBD2 matches at 8 bases. The J segment lost 5 bases and the V segment lost 0 bases, leaving 8 bases of the junction unmatched. The germline V gene encodes CDR1 LGHNA and CDR2 YNFKEQ. The CDR3 is 16 amino acids. DNA of the CDR3: TGTGCCAGCAGCCAAGATATAGGGACTAGAGACGAGACCCAGTACTTC. Protein product: CASSQDIGTRDETQYF.

This clone has a handful of counts. CDR3 protein: CASSAGSNTGELFF. In nucleotides, the CDR3 is TGTGCCAGCTCAGCCGGGTCGAACACCGGGGAGCTGTTTTTT. The V call is TRBV2, the J call TRBJ2-2; D remains ambiguous. This CDR3 spans 14 amino acids. Germline CDR1 reads SNHLY; CDR2 reads FYNNEI. V shed 8 bases and J shed 0 bases, with 10 bases lying between them.

The chain carries TRBV11-1 and TRBJ1-2; D unclear. Germline values: CDR1 SGHAT, CDR2 FQDESV (reference sequence). The CDR3 sequence is 13 residues long. V was clipped by 1 base and J by 3 bases, with 6 bases between them. CDR3 in DNA: TGTGCCAGCAGCTTAGGGGTGGACTATGGCTACACCTTC. As protein: CASSLGVDYGYTF.